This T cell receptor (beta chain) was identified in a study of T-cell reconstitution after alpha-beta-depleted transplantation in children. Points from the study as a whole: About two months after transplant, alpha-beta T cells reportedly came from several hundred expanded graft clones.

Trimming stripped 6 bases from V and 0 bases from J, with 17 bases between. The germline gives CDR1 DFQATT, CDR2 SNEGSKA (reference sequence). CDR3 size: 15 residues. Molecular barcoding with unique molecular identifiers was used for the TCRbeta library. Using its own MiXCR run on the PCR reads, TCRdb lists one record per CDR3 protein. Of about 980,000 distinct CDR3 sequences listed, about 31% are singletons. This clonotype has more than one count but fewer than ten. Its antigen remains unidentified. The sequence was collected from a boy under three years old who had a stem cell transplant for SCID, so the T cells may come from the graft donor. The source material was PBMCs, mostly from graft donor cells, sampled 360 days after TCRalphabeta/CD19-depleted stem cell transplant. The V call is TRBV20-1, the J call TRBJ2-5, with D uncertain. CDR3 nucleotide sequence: TGCAGTGCCGAGGATAGGCCGAAGAACCAAGAGACCCAGTACTTC. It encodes CSAEDRPKNQETQYF.